The 31 T cell receptor beta chains below come from one sample, sequenced in a study of blood T cell repertoires in COVID-19. TCRdb's table, derived via immunoSEQ multiplex PCR, lists solely in-frame clones and lacks some. The table records around 220,000 clones, less than 85% of them present only once. The sequencing sample was made of peripheral blood. These receptors all stem from a woman at least 80 years old with active or convalescent COVID-19.

The rearrangement uses TRBV11-3 and TRBJ2-3; 7 bases match TRBD1. V lost 5 bases to trimming and J lost 4 bases; unmatched junction nucleotides: 9. CDR3 size: 15 residues. In germline, CDR1 is SGHNT, CDR2 YENEEA. In DNA, the CDR3 is TGTGCCAGCAGCCCCGGTGGGGACAGACCAGATACGCAGTATTTT. It encodes CASSPGGDRPDTQYF.

The rearrangement uses TRBV5-6 and TRBJ1-2, with D possibly TRBD1 on 5 matching bases. The CDR3 sequence is 15 residues long. Germline assignment: CDR1 SGHDT and CDR2 YYEEEE. Deletions cut 0 bases from V and 4 bases from J, with 13 bases between. The CDR3 loop is CASSLVTGASYGYTF. The CDR3 DNA sequence: TGTGCCAGCAGCTTGGTTACAGGAGCCTCCTATGGCTACACCTTC.

V is TRBV5-1 and J is TRBJ2-1; 9 bases line up with TRBD1. The germline V gene has CDR1 SGHRS and CDR2 YFSETQ. CDR3 length: 17 residues. V shed 7 bases and J 4 bases; nucleotides not matched to a gene: 15. The CDR3 nucleotides read TGCGCCAGCGCGGGATACGACAGGGGGTCACAATACAATGAGCAGTTCTTC. It is translated as CASAGYDRGSQYNEQFF.

V and J are TRBV7-9 and TRBJ2-7, with 12 bases lining up with TRBD1. The CDR3 is made up of 15 amino acids. V gave up 5 bases and J gave up 9 bases; unmatched junction bases: 11. CDR1 and CDR2 from the germline V gene are SEHNR and FQNEAQ (reference sequence). The DNA of the CDR3 is TGTGCCAGCAGCCCACGGGGGACAGGGGGCTCGGCGCAGTACTTC. It yields the protein CASSPRGTGGSAQYF.

The chain couples TRBV6-6 to TRBJ1-5; D not certain. CDR1 is MNHNY and CDR2 is SVGAGI in the germline V gene (reference sequence). Trimming pared 7 bases from V and 5 bases from J, leaving 15 bases between. The length of the CDR3 is 14 residues. CDR3 DNA sequence: TGTGCCAGCATAATGGAGGGTTTCTATCAGCCCCAGCATTTT. Encoded protein: CASIMEGFYQPQHF.

The chain couples TRBV3-1 (or the pseudogene TRBV3-2) to TRBJ2-7, with a tentative D call TRBD2 (5 bases). Germline assignment: CDR1 LGHDT and CDR2 YNNKEL (reference sequence). The CDR3 covers 16 residues. V lost 1 base to trimming and J lost 2 bases, with 15 bases between them. CDR3 in DNA: TGTGCCAGCAGCCAAGTTCGGGGAGATCTAGCCTACGAGCAGTACTTC. Amino acids: CASSQVRGDLAYEQYF.

The chain links TRBV11-2 to TRBJ2-5; D is perhaps TRBD1 (6 bases). Looked up from germline, CDR1 is SGHAT and CDR2 is FQNNGV. The CDR3 runs 17 residues. V lost 6 bases to trimming and J lost 5 bases, with 25 bases between them. The CDR3 sequence is CASRTQGWILSGETQYF. The CDR3 bases are TGTGCCAGCAGAACACAGGGTTGGATCTTATCGGGGGAGACCCAGTACTTC.

The chain uses TRBV4-2 and TRBJ2-2; 9 bases map to TRBD1. The CDR3 length is 17 residues. Germline V gene lookup returns CDR1 LGHNA and CDR2 YNFKEQ. Losses at the gene ends were 0 bases for V and 4 bases for J; bases not matched to a gene: 6. For the CDR3, the DNA is TGTGCCAGCAGCCAAGATCACCAGACAGGGGGCACCGGGGAGCTGTTTTTT. Its translation: CASSQDHQTGGTGELFF.

This clone was seen only once. V usage is TRBV3-1 (or the pseudogene TRBV3-2) and J usage is TRBJ2-5; 8 bases match TRBD1. Unmatched junction bases numbered 5, after V lost 0 bases and J lost 5 bases. Germline V gene sequence: CDR1 LGHDT, CDR2 YNNKEL (reference sequence). This CDR3 has 15 residues. The DNA of the CDR3 is TGTGCCAGCAGCCAAGATCCTCGACAGGGGGAGACCCAGTACTTC. Its protein is CASSQDPRQGETQYF.

The rearrangement uses TRBV6-5 and TRBJ1-2, with 8 bases identical to TRBD1. V trimming: 2 bases; J trimming: 8 bases; junction bases outside the gene matches: 7. The CDR3 extends over 14 amino acids. Germline CDR1 MNHEY, CDR2 SVGAGI. The CDR3 bases are TGTGCCAGCAGTTACACCCAGGGGGCCGCGGGCTACACCTTC. It specifies CASSYTQGAAGYTF.

This sequence joins TRBV7-8 and TRBJ1-6; 7 bases are shared with TRBD1. Germline V gives CDR1 SGHVS, CDR2 FQNEAQ. CDR3 length equals 17 residues. V gave up 1 base and J gave up 3 bases; unmatched junction bases: 6. The CDR3: CASSLEPTGIYNSPLHF. CDR3 bases: TGTGCCAGCAGCTTAGAGCCGACAGGGATCTATAATTCACCCCTCCACTTT.

The V call is TRBV5-1, the J call TRBJ2-2; D perhaps matches TRBD2 (6 bases). V shed 5 bases and J shed 4 bases, with 9 bases lying between them. This CDR3 contains 13 residues. Germline CDR1 reads SGHRS; CDR2 reads YFSETQ. The CDR3 DNA reads TGCGCCAGCAGGGGGGACTTCACCGGGGAGCTGTTTTTT. This encodes CASRGDFTGELFF. Combining the CDR3 with reference TRBV5-1 and TRBJ2-2 gives the whole variable domain KAGVTQTPRYLIKTRGQQVTLSCSPISGHRSVSWYQQTPGQGLQFLFEYFSETQRNKGNFPGRFSGRQFSNSRSEMNVSTLELGDSALYLCASRGDFTGELFFGEGSRLTVL.

This sequence joins TRBV19 and TRBJ2-3; tentative D call: TRBD1 (5 bases). V was pared by 3 bases and J by 3 bases, with 10 bases between. The CDR3 has 14 residues. Germline lookup yields CDR1 LNHDA and CDR2 SQIVND (reference sequence). In DNA, the CDR3 is TGTGCCAGTAGTATCGGCAGACAGACAGATACGCAGTATTTT. Encoded protein: CASSIGRQTDTQYF.

V is TRBV7-6 and J is TRBJ2-7, with D hard to call. The CDR3 loop spans 16 amino acids. Germline CDR1 is SGHVS and CDR2 is FNYEAQ. Trimming removed 3 bases from V and 0 bases from J, with 15 bases in between. The CDR3 sequence: CASSFPRGSSSYEQYF. DNA of the CDR3: TGTGCCAGCAGCTTCCCCCGTGGGTCTAGCTCCTACGAGCAGTACTTC.

V usage is TRBV5-1 and J usage is TRBJ1-3, with D perhaps TRBD1 (6 bases). The CDR3 spans 14 residues. Germline V CDR1 and CDR2: SGHRS, YFSETQ. Trimming left V 10 bases short and J 4 bases short, with 18 bases between. The CDR3 loop reads CASTKGGPGNTIYF. CDR3 DNA sequence: TGCGCCTCAACAAAGGGGGGGCCCGGAAACACCATATATTTT.

The chain joins TRBV4-2 to TRBJ2-2, with a tentative D call TRBD1 (6 bases). The V gene's germline CDR1 is LGHNA and CDR2 YNFKEQ. This CDR3 is built from 17 residues. Trimming left V 3 bases short and J 3 bases short, with 17 bases between. The CDR3 DNA reads TGTGCCAGCAGCCAGGCAACCGGGACACCATACACCGGGGAGCTGTTTTTT. Residues: CASSQATGTPYTGELFF.

The rearrangement links TRBV28 to TRBJ1-3, with 9 bases that match TRBD1. The CDR3 has 16 amino acids. J gave up 0 bases and V 4 bases, and 4 bases lay outside the gene matches. CDR1 and CDR2 from the germline V gene are MDHEN and SYDVKM. The CDR3 region has the DNA TGTGCCAGCAGTTCGCCGGGACAGGGCTCTGGAAACACCATATATTTT. Translating it yields CASSSPGQGSGNTIYF.

The rearrangement joins TRBV9 to TRBJ2-2; 13 nucleotides align to TRBD2. Trimming removed 4 bases from V and 7 bases from J; junction bases left unmatched: 7. This CDR3 region has 16 residues. Germline loops: CDR1 SGDLS, CDR2 YYNGEE. CDR3 sequence (DNA): TGTGCCAGCAGCATCGGGACTAGCGGGATGGGCGGGGAGCTGTTTTTT. Residues: CASSIGTSGMGGELFF.

The CDR3 coding sequence is TGTGCCAGCTCACCAGAGGTCCAGCGGCAGAACACCGGGGAGCTGTTTTTT. This translates into CASSPEVQRQNTGELFF. The V gene is TRBV18, the J gene TRBJ2-2; weak D call: TRBD2 (5 bases). CDR1 is KGHSH and CDR2 is LQKENI in the germline V gene. The CDR3 is 17 amino acids. Trimming removed 2 bases from V and 1 base from J, with 14 bases in between.

V gene TRBV7-6 combines with J gene TRBJ2-2; possible D gene TRBD2, 6 bases. The length of the CDR3 is 16 residues. The germline gives CDR1 SGHVS, CDR2 FNYEAQ. Trimming stripped 5 bases from V and 4 bases from J, with 17 bases between. For the CDR3, the DNA is TGTGCCAGCAGCCCCACCGGAGGGCCTATCACCGGGGAGCTGTTTTTT. Translating gives CASSPTGGPITGELFF.

This sequence joins TRBV28 and TRBJ1-5; TRBD1 agrees at 12 bases. The V and J ends lost 6 bases and 11 bases, in that order; junction bases with no gene match: 20. In germline, CDR1 is MDHEN, CDR2 SYDVKM. This CDR3 is built from 18 residues. CDR3 nucleotide sequence: TGTGCCAGCAGGAGGGCAGGGACAGGGGGCCGCGGGTCATTAGCCCAGCATTTT. Translating it yields CASRRAGTGGRGSLAQHF.

This chain uses TRBV4-1 with TRBJ2-3; TRBD2 aligns across 7 bases. The CDR3 is 19 residues long. Germline assignment: CDR1 MGHRA and CDR2 YSYEKL. The junction had 14 bases not matched to a gene; V was cut back by 0 bases and J by 2 bases. For the CDR3, the DNA is TGCGCCAGCAGCCAAGATGAGGGGATTTGGCGGGGGAACACAGATACGCAGTATTTT. Protein: CASSQDEGIWRGNTDTQYF.

The gene calls are TRBV5-1 and TRBJ2-5; 8 bases map to TRBD2. Germline loops: CDR1 SGHRS, CDR2 YFSETQ. The trim removed 2 bases at V and 2 bases at J, leaving 11 bases unmatched. The CDR3 is 17 residues long. Written as DNA, the CDR3 is TGCGCCAGCAGCTTTTGGACTAGCTCCCTTACGCAAGAGACCCAGTACTTC. Protein sequence: CASSFWTSSLTQETQYF. The full variable domain, with the rest looked up from reference TRBV5-1 and TRBJ2-5, is KAGVTQTPRYLIKTRGQQVTLSCSPISGHRSVSWYQQTPGQGLQFLFEYFSETQRNKGNFPGRFSGRQFSNSRSEMNVSTLELGDSALYLCASSFWTSSLTQETQYFGPGTRLLVL.

The chain uses TRBV19 and TRBJ2-5, with D uncertain. The length of the CDR3 is 15 residues. The germline V and J ends were trimmed by 1 base and 5 bases, with 14 bases remaining between them. CDR1 is LNHDA and CDR2 is SQIVND in the germline V gene (reference sequence). The CDR3 sequence: CASSIGGLTRETQYF. DNA for the CDR3: TGTGCCAGTAGTATAGGAGGCCTCACGAGGGAGACCCAGTACTTC.

The genes are TRBV21-1 and TRBJ2-7; the DNA was not used to check the table's D call, TRBD1. TRBV21-1 has pseudogene status. This CDR3 spans 13 amino acids. In DNA, the CDR3 is TGTGCCAGCAGCTCCTCTGGGCGTTCAGGGCAGTACTTC. Encoded protein: CASSSSGRSGQYF.

The rearrangement uses TRBV19 and TRBJ1-1; 9 positions agree with TRBD1. V dropped 4 bases and J dropped 1; count of bases not matched to a gene: 4. The CDR3 has 15 amino acids. CDR1 LNHDA and CDR2 SQIVND come from the germline V gene (reference sequence). CDR3 amino acids: CASSNRGRENTEAFF. DNA for the CDR3: TGTGCCAGTAGTAACAGGGGGCGCGAGAACACTGAAGCTTTCTTT.

The chain joins TRBV5-4 to TRBJ2-3, with D maybe TRBD2 (6 bases). The CDR3 has 16 amino acids. CDR1 is SGHNT and CDR2 is YYREEE in the germline V gene (reference sequence). Trimming cost V 4 bases and J 0 bases, with 15 bases left between them. CDR3 sequence: CASSRTSNPSTDTQYF. DNA for the CDR3: TGTGCCAGCAGCCGAACTAGCAACCCAAGCACAGATACGCAGTATTTT.

This chain uses TRBV7-2 with TRBJ2-7; 8 nucleotides line up with TRBD2. V lost 1 base, J lost 4 bases, and 6 bases stayed unmatched. CDR3 length: 15 residues. Germline CDR1 is SGHTA and CDR2 is FQGNSA. CDR3 sequence (DNA): TGTGCCAGCAGCTTAGAATCGGGACTAGGTTACGAGCAGTACTTC. Encoded protein: CASSLESGLGYEQYF. The entire variable domain, with the rest obtained from reference TRBV7-2 and TRBJ2-7, is as follows: GAGVSQSPSNKVTEKGKDVELRCDPISGHTALYWYRQSLGQGLEFLIYFQGNSAPDKSGLPSDRFSAERTGGSVSTLTIQRTQQEDSAVYLCASSLESGLGYEQYFGPGTRLTVT.

There are a few counts of this clone. The rearrangement links TRBV19 to TRBJ2-3; possible D gene TRBD2, 5 bases. Trimming took off 9 bases at V and 3 bases at J, with 16 bases between the two ends. Germline CDR1 is LNHDA and CDR2 is SQIVND (reference sequence). This CDR3 comprises 14 residues. In DNA, the CDR3 is TGTGCCAGCGGCCCGCAGCGGAGTACAGATACGCAGTATTTT. It yields the protein CASGPQRSTDTQYF.

V usage is TRBV5-6 and J usage is TRBJ1-4; D is perhaps TRBD1 (6 bases). The CDR3 runs 17 residues. Trimming removed 1 base from V and 5 bases from J, with 18 bases in between. In germline, CDR1 is SGHDT, CDR2 YYEEEE. The DNA of the CDR3 is TGTGCCAGCAGCTTGTTCGTTCGGAGACAGGCGAATGAAAAACTGTTTTTT. It specifies CASSLFVRRQANEKLFF.

The chain is built from TRBV24-1 and TRBJ2-5; 7 nucleotides match TRBD2. The V segment lost 3 bases and the J segment 7 bases; nucleotides outside the gene matches: 10. This CDR3 is built from 15 residues. Germline assignment: CDR1 KGHDR and CDR2 SFDVKD. The CDR3 loop reads CATSDASSSGLTQYF. The CDR3, as DNA: TGTGCCACCAGTGATGCGTCTAGTAGCGGGTTGACCCAGTACTTC.